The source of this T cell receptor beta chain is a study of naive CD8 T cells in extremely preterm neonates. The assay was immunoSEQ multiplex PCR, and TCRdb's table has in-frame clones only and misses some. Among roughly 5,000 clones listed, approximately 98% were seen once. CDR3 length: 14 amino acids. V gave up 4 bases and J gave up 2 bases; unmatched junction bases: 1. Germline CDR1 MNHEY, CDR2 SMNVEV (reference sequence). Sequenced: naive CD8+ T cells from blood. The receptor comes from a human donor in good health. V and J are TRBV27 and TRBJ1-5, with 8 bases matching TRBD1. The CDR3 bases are TGTGCCAGCAGTTCGACAGGGGGCAATCAGCCCCAGCATTTT. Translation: CASSSTGGNQPQHF.